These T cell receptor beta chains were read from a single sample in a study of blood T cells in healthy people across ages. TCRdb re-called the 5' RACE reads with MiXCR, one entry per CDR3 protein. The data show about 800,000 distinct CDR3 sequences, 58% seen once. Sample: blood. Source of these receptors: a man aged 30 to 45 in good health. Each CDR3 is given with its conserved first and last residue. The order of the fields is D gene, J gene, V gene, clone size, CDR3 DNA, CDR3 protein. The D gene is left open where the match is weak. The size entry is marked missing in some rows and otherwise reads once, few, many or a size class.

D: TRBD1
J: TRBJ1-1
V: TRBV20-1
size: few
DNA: TGCAGTGCTAGAATGACAGGGGGGAACACTGAAGCTTTCTTT
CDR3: CSARMTGGNTEAFF

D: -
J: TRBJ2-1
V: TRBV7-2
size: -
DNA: TGTGCCAGCAGCTTATCGCCCGGGACTGAGCAGTTCTTC
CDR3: CASSLSPGTEQFF

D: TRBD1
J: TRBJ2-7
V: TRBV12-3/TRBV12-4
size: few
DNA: TGTGCCAGCAGTCCCCATTACGGGACAGGGTTCGGCGAGCAGTACTTC
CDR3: CASSPHYGTGFGEQYF

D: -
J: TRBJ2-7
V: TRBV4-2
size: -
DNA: TGTGCCAGCAGCCAAGATCGGGGGGCATTACAAGTTTACGAGCAGTACTTC
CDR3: CASSQDRGALQVYEQYF

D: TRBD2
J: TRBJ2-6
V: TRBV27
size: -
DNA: TGTGCCAGCAGAGCGGGGGCGGCTGGGGCCAACGTCCTGACTTTC
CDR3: CASRAGAAGANVLTF

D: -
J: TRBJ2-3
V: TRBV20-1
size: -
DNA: TGCAGTGCTACCACCAGGACAAAAGCATTAACTAGCACAGATACGCAGTATTTT
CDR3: CSATTRTKALTSTDTQYF

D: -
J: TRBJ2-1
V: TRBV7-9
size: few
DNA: TGTGCCAGCAGCTTAAGTCAGGGCAGCCTTTACAATGAGCAGTTCTTC
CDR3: CASSLSQGSLYNEQFF

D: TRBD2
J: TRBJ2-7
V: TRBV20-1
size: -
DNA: TGCAGTGCTAGACGGGAGAGCTGGGGGGGCGAGCAGTACTTC
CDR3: CSARRESWGGEQYF

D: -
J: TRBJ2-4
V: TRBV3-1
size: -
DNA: TGTGCCAGCAGCCAAGGGGACTCCTTAGCCAAAAACATTCAGTACTTC
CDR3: CASSQGDSLAKNIQYF

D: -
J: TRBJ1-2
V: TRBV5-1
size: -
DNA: TGCGCCAGCAGTTCTACCGGGACAAACATCTATGGCTACACCTTC
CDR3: CASSSTGTNIYGYTF

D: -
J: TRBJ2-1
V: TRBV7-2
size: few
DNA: TGTGCCAGCAGCTTAATCCAGAATGAGCAGTTCTTC
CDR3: CASSLIQNEQFF

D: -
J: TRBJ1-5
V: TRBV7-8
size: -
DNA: TGTGCCAGCAGCTTAGCGATACGAAGGGACAACAATCAGCCCCAGCATTTT
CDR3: CASSLAIRRDNNQPQHF

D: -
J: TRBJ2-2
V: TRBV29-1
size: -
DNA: TGCAGCGCAGGCTTGACAGTGACGGCGAACACCGGGGAGCTGTTTTTT
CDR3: CSAGLTVTANTGELFF

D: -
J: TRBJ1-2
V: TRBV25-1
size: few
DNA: TGTGCCAGCAGTGAATCCACTAACTATGGCTACACCTTC
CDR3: CASSESTNYGYTF

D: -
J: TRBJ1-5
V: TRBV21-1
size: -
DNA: TGTGCCAGCAGCAACGTGCGACAGTCCAGTCGCGTGGATCAGCCCCAGCATTTT
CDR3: CASSNVRQSSRVDQPQHF

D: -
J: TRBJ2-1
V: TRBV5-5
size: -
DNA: TGTGCCAGCAGCTTGACCCCTAGGGGTAGAGAGACCCAGTTCTTC
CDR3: CASSLTPRGRETQFF

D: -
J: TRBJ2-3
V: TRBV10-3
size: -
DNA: TGTGCCATCAGGACCGAGGAAGGGACAGATACGCAGTATTTT
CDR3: CAIRTEEGTDTQYF

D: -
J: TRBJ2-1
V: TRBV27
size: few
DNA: TGTGCCAGCAGCGGTAGACAGCTACTCAATGAGCAGTTCTTC
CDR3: CASSGRQLLNEQFF

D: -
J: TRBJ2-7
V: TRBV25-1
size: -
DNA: TGTGCCAGCAGAAAAGACGCGGGATATGGCGAGCAGTACTTC
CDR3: CASRKDAGYGEQYF

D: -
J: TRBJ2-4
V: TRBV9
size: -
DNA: TGTGCCAGCAGCGTACATTACGGGAACAAAAACATTCAGTACTTC
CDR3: CASSVHYGNKNIQYF

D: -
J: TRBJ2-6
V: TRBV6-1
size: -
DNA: TGTGCCAGCAAGTGGGTTCAGGGGCGACGTGGTGGGGCCAACGTCCTGACTTTC
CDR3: CASKWVQGRRGGANVLTF

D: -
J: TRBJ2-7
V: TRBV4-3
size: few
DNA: TGCGCCAGCAGCCAAGATTATCGGACGGCAGGGTCGTCTGACGAGCAGTACTTC
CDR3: CASSQDYRTAGSSDEQYF

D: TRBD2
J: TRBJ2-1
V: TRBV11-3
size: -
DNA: TGTGCCAGCAGCTTCGGACTAGCGTTTCCCATTCCCCCCTACAATGAGCAGTTCTTC
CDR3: CASSFGLAFPIPPYNEQFF

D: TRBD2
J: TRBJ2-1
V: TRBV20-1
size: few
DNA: TGCAGTGTTTGGCGGGAGTACAATGAGCAGTTCTTC
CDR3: CSVWREYNEQFF

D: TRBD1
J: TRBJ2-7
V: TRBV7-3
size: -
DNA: TGTGCCAGCAGCTCGGACAGGGACGCGGGCTACGAGCAGTACTTC
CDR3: CASSSDRDAGYEQYF

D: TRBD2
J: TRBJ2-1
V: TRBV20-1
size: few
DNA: TGCAGTGCTAGACCTAGCGGGAGGTTTGGCAATGAGCAGTTCTTC
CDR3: CSARPSGRFGNEQFF

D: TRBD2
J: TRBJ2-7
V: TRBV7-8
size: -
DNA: TGTGCCAGCAGTTTAATAGCGGGGATCAACGAGCAGTACTTC
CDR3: CASSLIAGINEQYF

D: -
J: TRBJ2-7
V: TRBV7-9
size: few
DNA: TGTGCCAGCAGCTCCGAGGAGTCTGACTACGAGCAGTACTTC
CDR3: CASSSEESDYEQYF

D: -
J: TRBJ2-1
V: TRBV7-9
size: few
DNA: TGTGCCAGCAGTGGGGGTGAGCAGTTCTTC
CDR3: CASSGGEQFF

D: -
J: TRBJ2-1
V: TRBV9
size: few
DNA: TGTGCCAGCAACTTATCCTGGAGGGCCCTCAATGAGCAGTTCTTC
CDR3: CASNLSWRALNEQFF

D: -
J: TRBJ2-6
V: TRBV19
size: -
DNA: TGTGCCAGTAGTATCCGAGTCATGGTGGCCAACGTCCAGACTTTC
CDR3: CASSIRVMVANVQTF

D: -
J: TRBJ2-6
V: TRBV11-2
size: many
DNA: TGTGCCAGCAGCTTTTCCCAACTAGGCGCTGGGGCCAACGTCCTGACTTTC
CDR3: CASSFSQLGAGANVLTF

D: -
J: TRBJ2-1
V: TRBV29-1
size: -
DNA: TGCAGCGTTGAAGAAGGGTATCTGTCTCCTAATGAGCAGTTCTTC
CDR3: CSVEEGYLSPNEQFF

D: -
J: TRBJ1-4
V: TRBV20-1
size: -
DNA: TGCAGTGCCGCCACCCCATCCTCTAATGAAAAACTGTTTTTT
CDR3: CSAATPSSNEKLFF

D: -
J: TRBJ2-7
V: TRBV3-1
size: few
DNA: TGTGCCAGCAGCCAAGAGACCAGGGTCTCCTACGAGCAGTACTTC
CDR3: CASSQETRVSYEQYF

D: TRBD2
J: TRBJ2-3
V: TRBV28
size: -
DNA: TGTGCCAGCAGTTTTAAGAGCGGGAGGAGGGACACAGATACGCAGTATTTT
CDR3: CASSFKSGRRDTDTQYF

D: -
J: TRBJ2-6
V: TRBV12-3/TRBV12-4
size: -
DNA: TGTGCCAGCAGTTCAGGGTCTGGCACTGGGGCCAACGTCCTGACTTTC
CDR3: CASSSGSGTGANVLTF

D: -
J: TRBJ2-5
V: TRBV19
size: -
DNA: TGTGCCAGTAGTATGATGGGGGACCAAGAGACCCAGTACTTC
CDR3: CASSMMGDQETQYF

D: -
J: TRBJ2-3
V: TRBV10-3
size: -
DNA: TGTGCCATCAGGTACGACCCACCCACAGATACGCAGTATTTT
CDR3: CAIRYDPPTDTQYF

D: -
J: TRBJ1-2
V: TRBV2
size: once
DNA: TGTGCCAGCACAGGGACGATTGGCTACACCTTC
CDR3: CASTGTIGYTF

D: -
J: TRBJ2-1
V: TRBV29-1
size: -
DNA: TGCAGCGTTCTTAGGGGCGAAAGCAATGAGCAGTTCTTC
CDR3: CSVLRGESNEQFF

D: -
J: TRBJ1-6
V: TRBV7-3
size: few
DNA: TGTGCCAGCAGCTCCATGGGGATGTTTAATTCACCCCTCCACTTT
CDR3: CASSSMGMFNSPLHF

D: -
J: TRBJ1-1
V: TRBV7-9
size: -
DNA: TGTGCCAGCGAAAGCGACCGACATGAAGCTTTCTTT
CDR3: CASESDRHEAFF

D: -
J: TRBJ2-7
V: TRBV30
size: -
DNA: TGTGCCTGGACTGACGGATCCTACGAGCAGTACTTC
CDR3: CAWTDGSYEQYF

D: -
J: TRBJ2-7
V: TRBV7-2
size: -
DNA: TGTGCCAGCAGCTTAAAAGGGACGGCTTCCTACGAGCAGTACTTC
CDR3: CASSLKGTASYEQYF

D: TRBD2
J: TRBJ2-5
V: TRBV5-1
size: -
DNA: TGCGCCAGCAGCTTGTCTAGCGGGAGTTTCGAGACCCAGTACTTC
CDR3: CASSLSSGSFETQYF

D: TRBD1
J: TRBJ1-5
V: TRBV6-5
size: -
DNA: TGTGCCAGCAGGTCGGACAGGGCGCATCAGCCCCAGCATTTT
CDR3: CASRSDRAHQPQHF